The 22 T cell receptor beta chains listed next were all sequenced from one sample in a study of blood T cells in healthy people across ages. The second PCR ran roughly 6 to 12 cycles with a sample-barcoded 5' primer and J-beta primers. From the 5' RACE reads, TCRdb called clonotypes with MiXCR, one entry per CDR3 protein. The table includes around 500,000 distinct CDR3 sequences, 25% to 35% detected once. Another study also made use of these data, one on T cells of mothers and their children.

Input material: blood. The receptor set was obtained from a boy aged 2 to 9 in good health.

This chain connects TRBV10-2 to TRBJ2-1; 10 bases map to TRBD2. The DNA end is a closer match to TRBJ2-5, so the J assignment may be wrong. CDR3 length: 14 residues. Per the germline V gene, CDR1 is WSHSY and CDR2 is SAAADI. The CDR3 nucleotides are TGCGCCAGCGGCATAGCGGGGGGAAGAGAGACCCAGTACTTC. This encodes CASGIAGGRETQYF.

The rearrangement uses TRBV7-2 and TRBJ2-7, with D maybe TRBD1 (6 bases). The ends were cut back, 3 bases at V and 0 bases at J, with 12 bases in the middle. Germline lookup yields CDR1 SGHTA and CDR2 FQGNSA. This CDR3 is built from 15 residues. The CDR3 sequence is CASSFFQGSSYEQYF. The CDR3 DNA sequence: TGTGCCAGCAGCTTTTTCCAGGGGAGCTCCTACGAGCAGTACTTC.

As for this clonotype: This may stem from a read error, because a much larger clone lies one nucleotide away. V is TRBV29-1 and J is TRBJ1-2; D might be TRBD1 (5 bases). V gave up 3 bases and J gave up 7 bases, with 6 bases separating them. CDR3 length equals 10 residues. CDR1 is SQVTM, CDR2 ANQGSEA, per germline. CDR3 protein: CSVERGGYTF. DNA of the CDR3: TGCAGCGTTGAGAGGGGTGGCTACACCTTC.

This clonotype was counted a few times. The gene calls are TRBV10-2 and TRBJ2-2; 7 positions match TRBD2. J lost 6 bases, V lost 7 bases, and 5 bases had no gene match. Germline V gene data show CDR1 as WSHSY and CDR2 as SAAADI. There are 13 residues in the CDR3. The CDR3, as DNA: TGCGCCAGCAACGGGGCGGGAGCCGGGGAGCTGTTTTTT. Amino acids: CASNGAGAGELFF.

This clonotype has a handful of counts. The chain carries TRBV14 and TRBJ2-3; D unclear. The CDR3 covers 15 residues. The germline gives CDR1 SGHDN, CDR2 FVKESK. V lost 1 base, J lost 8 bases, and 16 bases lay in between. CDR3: CASSQGASRWRTQYF. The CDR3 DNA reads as TGTGCCAGCAGCCAAGGGGCTTCCCGTTGGCGTACGCAGTATTTT. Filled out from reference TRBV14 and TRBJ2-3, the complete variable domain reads EAGVTQFPSHSVIEKGQTVTLRCDPISGHDNLYWYRRVMGKEIKFLLHFVKESKQDESGMPNNRFLAERTGGTYSTLKVQPAELEDSGVYFCASSQGASRWRTQYFGPGTRLTVL.

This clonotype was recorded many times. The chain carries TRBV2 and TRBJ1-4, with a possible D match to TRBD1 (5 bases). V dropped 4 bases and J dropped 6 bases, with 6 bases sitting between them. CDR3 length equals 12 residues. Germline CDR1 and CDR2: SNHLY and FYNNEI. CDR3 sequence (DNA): TGTGCCAGCAGTGGGGACGATGAAAAACTGTTTTTT. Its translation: CASSGDDEKLFF.

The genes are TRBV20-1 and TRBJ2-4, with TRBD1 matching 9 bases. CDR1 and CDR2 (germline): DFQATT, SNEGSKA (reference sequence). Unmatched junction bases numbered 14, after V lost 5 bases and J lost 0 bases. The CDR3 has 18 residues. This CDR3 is CSALPGTGYGIAKNIQYF. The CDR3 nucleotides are TGCAGTGCTCTTCCTGGGACAGGGTACGGAATAGCCAAAAACATTCAGTACTTC.

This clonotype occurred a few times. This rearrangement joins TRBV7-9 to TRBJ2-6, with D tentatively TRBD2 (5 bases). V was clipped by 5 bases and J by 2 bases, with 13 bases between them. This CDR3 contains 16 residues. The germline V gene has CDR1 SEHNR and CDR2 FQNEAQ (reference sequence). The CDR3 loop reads CASSHGRGAGANVLTF. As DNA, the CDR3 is TGTGCCAGCAGCCACGGTCGGGGAGCTGGGGCCAACGTCCTGACTTTC.

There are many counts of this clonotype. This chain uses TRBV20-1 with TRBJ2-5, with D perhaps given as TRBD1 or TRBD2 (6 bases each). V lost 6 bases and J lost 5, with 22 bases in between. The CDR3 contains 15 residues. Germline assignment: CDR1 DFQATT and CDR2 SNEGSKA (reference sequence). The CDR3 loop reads CSAQIGGSSRETQYF. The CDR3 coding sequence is TGCAGTGCCCAGATCGGGGGCAGCTCGAGGGAGACCCAGTACTTC.

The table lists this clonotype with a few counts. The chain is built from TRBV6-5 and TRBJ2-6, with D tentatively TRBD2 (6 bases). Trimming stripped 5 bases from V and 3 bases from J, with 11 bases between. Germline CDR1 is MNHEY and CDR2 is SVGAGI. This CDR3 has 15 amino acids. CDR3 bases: TGTGCCAGCAGTCACCGCGGGGTTGGGGCCAACGTCCTGACTTTC. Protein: CASSHRGVGANVLTF.

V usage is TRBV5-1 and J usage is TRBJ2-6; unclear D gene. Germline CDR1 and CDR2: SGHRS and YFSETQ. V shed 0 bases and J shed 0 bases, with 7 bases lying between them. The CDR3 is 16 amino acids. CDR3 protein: CASSLARISGANVLTF. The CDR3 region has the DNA TGCGCCAGCAGCTTGGCCCGGATCTCTGGGGCCAACGTCCTGACTTTC.

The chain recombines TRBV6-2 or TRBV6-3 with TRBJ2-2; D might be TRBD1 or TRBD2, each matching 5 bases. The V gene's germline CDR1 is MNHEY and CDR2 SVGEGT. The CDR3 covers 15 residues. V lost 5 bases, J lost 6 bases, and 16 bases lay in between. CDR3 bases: TGTGCCAGCAGTCTCAGGGACCTCCGTGCCGGGGAGCTGTTTTTT. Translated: CASSLRDLRAGELFF.

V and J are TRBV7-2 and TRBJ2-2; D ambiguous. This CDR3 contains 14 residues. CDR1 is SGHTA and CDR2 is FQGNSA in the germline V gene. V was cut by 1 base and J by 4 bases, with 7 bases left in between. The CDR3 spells CASSLVRITGELFF. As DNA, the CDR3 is TGTGCCAGCAGCTTAGTACGGATCACCGGGGAGCTGTTTTTT.

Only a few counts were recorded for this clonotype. CDR3 coding DNA: TGCGCCAGCAGCTTAAACGGGGACTCCGGGTACGAGCAGTACTTC. Its translation is CASSLNGDSGYEQYF. The rearrangement joins TRBV5-1 to TRBJ2-7, with D perhaps TRBD2 (6 bases). CDR1 is SGHRS, CDR2 YFSETQ, per germline. V lost 2 bases, J lost 4 bases, and 16 bases lay in between. CDR3 length: 15 residues.

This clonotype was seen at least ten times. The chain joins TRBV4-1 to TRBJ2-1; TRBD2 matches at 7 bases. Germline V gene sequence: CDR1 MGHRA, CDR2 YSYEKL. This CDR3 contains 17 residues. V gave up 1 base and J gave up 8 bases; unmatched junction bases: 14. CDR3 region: CASSQGPLAPRLYEQFF. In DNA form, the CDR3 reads TGCGCCAGCAGCCAAGGCCCACTAGCGCCCCGACTCTATGAGCAGTTCTTC.

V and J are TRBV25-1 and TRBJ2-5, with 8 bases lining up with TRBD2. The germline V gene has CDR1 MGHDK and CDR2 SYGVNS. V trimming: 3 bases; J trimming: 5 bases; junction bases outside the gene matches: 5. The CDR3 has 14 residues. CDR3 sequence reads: CASSERGAFETQYF. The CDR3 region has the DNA TGTGCCAGCAGTGAGCGGGGGGCCTTCGAGACCCAGTACTTC.

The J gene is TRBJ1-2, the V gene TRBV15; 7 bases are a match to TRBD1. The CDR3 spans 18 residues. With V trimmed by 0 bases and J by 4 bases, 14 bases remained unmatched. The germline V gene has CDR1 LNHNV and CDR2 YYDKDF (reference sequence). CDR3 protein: CATSRDLRGKGGSYGYTF. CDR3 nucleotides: TGTGCCACCAGCAGAGATCTAAGGGGTAAAGGGGGCTCCTATGGCTACACCTTC. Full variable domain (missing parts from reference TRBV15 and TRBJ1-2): DAMVIQNPRYQVTQFGKPVTLSCSQTLNHNVMYWYQQKSSQAPKLLFHYYDKDFNNEADTPDNFQSRRPNTSFCFLDIRSPGLGDTAMYLCATSRDLRGKGGSYGYTFGSGTRLTVV.

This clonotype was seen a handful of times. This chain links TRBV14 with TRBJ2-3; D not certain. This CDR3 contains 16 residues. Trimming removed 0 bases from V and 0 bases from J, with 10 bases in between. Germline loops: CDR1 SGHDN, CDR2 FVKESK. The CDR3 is CASSQDRSASTDTQYF. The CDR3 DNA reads TGTGCCAGCAGCCAAGATCGGAGCGCGAGCACAGATACGCAGTATTTT.

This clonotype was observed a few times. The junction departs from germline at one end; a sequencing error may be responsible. The CDR3 sequence: CASSLLGGGTSYGQYF. The CDR3 DNA reads TGTGCCAGCAGCTTACTAGGCGGGGGGACCTCCTACGGGCAGTACTTC. This chain joins TRBV11-2 and TRBJ2-7, with 8 nucleotides matching TRBD2. CDR3 size: 16 residues. Germline V gives CDR1 SGHAT, CDR2 FQNNGV.

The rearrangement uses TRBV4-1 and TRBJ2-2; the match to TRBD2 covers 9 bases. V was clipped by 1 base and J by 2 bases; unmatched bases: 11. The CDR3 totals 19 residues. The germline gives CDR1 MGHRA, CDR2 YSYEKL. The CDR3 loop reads CASSQVRAGLATNTGELFF. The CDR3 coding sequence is TGCGCCAGCAGCCAAGTGCGGGCAGGACTAGCGACTAACACCGGGGAGCTGTTTTTT.

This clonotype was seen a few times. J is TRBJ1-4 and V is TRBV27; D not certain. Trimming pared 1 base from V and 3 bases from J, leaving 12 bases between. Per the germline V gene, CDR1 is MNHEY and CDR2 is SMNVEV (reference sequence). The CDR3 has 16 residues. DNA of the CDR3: TGTGCCAGCAGTTTATTTTTTCCACCAGCTAATGAAAAACTGTTTTTT. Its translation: CASSLFFPPANEKLFF.

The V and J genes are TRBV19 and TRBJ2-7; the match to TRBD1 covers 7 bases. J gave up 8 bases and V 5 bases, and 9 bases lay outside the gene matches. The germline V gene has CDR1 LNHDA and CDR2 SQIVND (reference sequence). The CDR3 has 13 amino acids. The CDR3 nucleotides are TGTGCCAGTAGTCCACGGACAGGAGACAAGCAGTACTTC. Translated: CASSPRTGDKQYF.